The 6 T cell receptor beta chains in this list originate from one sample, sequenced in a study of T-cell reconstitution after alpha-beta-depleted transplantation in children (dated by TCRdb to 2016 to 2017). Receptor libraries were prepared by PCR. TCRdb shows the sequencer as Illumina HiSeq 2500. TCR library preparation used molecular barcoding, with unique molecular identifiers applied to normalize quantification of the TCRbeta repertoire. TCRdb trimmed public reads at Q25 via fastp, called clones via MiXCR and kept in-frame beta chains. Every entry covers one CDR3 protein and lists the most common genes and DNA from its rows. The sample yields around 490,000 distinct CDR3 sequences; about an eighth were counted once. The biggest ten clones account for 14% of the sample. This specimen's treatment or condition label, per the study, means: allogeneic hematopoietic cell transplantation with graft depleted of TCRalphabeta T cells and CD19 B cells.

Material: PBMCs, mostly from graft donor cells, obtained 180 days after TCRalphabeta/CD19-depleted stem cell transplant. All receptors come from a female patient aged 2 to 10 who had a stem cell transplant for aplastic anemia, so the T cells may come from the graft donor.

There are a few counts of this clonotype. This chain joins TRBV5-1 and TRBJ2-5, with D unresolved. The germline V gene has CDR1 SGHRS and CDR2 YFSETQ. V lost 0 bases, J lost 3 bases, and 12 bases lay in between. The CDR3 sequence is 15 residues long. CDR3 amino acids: CASSLVMGGEETQYF. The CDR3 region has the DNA TGCGCCAGCAGCTTGGTTATGGGTGGGGAAGAGACCCAGTACTTC.

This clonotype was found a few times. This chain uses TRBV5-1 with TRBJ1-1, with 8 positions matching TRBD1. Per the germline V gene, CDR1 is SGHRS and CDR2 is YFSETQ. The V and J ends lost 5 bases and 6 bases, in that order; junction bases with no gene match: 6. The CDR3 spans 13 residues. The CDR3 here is CASRVKQGAEAFF. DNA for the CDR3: TGCGCCAGCAGGGTAAAACAGGGGGCTGAAGCTTTCTTT.

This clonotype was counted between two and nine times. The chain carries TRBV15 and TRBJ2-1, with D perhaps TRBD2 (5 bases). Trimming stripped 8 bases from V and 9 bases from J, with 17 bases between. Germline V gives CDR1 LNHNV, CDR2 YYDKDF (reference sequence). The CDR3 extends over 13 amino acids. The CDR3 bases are TGTGCCACCTCAACTGTGAGGGTGGGTGAGCAGTTCTTC. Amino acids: CATSTVRVGEQFF.

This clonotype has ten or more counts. CDR3 in DNA: TGCAGCGTTGTAGGGGAGACCCAGTACTTC. Its protein is CSVVGETQYF. The rearrangement uses TRBV29-1 and TRBJ2-5; D remains ambiguous. The germline V gene has CDR1 SQVTM and CDR2 ANQGSEA. V was cut by 4 bases and J by 5 bases, with 5 bases left in between. The CDR3 is 10 residues long.

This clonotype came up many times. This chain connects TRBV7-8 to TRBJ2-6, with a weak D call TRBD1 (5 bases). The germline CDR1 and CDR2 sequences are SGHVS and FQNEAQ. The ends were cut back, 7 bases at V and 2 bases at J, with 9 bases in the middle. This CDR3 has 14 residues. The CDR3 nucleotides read TGTGCCAGCACAACCAGGGCTGGGGCCAACGTCCTGACTTTC. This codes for CASTTRAGANVLTF.

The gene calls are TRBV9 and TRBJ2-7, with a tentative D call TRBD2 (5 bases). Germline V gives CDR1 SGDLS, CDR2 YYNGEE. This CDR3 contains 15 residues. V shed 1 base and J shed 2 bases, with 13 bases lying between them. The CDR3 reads CASSVSGNGAYEQYF. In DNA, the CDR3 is TGTGCCAGCAGCGTATCCGGGAACGGGGCCTACGAGCAGTACTTC.